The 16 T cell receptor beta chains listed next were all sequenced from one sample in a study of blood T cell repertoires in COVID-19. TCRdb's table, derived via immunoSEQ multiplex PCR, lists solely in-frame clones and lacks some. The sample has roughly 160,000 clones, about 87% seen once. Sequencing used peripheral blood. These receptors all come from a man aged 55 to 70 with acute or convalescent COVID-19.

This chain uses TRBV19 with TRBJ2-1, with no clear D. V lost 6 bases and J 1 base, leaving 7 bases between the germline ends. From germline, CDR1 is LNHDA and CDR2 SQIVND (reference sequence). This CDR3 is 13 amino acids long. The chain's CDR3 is CASRPVSYNEQFF. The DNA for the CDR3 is TGTGCCAGTAGGCCGGTTTCCTACAATGAGCAGTTCTTC.

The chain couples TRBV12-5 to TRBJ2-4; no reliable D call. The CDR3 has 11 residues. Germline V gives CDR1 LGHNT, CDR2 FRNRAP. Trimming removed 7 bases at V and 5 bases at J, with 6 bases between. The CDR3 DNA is TGTGCTAGTGTTGGGCAAAACATTCAGTACTTC. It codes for CASVGQNIQYF.

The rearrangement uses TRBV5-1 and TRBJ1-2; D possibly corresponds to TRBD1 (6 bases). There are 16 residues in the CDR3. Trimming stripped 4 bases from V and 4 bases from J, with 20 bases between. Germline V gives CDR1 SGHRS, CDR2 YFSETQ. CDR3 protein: CASSRTPTGASYGYTF. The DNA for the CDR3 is TGCGCCAGCAGCCGGACACCGACAGGAGCCTCCTATGGCTACACCTTC.

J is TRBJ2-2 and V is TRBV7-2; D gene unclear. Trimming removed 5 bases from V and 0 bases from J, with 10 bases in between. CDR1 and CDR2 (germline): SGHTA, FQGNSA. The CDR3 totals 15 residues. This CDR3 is CASSRRTANTGELFF. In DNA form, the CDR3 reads TGTGCCAGCAGCAGAAGAACAGCGAACACCGGGGAGCTGTTTTTT.

CDR3 region: CATSREAGTSHLYF. Here the CDR3 DNA reads TGTGCCACCAGCAGAGAAGCCGGGACTAGTCATCTGTACTTC. The chain carries TRBV15 and TRBJ2-5; 8 nucleotides align to TRBD2. The length of the CDR3 is 14 residues. The germline CDR1 and CDR2 sequences are LNHNV and YYDKDF (reference sequence). The V segment lost 0 bases and the J segment 13 bases; nucleotides outside the gene matches: 10.

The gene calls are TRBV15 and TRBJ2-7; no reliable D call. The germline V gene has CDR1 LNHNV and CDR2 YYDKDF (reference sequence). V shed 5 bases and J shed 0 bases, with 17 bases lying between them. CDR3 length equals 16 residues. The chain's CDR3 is CATSPRPPGSSYEQYV. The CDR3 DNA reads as TGTGCCACCAGCCCTCGCCCCCCCGGTAGCTCCTACGAGCAGTACGTC.

CDR3 DNA: TGTGCCAGCAGTTTGGGACTTTCCACAGATACGCAGTATTTT. Translated, it gives CASSLGLSTDTQYF. This rearrangement joins TRBV27 to TRBJ2-3; D may be TRBD2 (6 bases). This CDR3 is 14 amino acids long. Trimming removed 3 bases from V and 2 bases from J, with 9 bases in between. Germline CDR1 and CDR2: MNHEY and SMNVEV (reference sequence).

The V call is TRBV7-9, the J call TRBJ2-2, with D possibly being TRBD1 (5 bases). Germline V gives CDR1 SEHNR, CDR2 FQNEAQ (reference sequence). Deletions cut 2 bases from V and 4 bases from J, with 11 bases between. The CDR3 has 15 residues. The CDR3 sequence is CASSLLTAGTGELFF. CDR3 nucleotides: TGTGCCAGCAGCTTATTGACAGCAGGCACCGGGGAGCTGTTTTTT.

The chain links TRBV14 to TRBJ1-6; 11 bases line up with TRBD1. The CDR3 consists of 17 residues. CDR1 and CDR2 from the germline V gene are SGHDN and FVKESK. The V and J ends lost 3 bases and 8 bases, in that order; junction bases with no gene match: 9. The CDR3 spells CASSHIGQGAFYSPLHF. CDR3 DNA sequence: TGTGCCAGCAGCCACATAGGACAGGGGGCTTTCTATTCACCCCTCCACTTT.

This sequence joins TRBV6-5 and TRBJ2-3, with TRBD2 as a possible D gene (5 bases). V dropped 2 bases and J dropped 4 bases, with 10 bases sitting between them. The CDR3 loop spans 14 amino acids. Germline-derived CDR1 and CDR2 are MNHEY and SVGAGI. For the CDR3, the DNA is TGTGCCAGCAGTTACGATGCAGCGGCAGATACGCAGTATTTT. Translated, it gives CASSYDAAADTQYF.

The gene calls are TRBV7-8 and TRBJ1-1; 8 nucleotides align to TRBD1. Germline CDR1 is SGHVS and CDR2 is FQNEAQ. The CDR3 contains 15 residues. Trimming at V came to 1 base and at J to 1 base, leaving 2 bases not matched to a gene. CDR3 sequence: CASSLVQGANTEAFF. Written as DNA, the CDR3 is TGTGCCAGCAGCTTAGTGCAGGGGGCGAACACTGAAGCTTTCTTT.

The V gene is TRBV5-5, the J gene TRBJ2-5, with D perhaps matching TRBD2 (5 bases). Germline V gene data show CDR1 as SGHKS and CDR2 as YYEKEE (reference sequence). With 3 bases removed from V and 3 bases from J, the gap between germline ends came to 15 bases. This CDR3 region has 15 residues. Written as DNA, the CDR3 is TGTGCCAGCAGCTCGAGGGTCGGGAACGAAGAGACCCAGTACTTC. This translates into CASSSRVGNEETQYF.

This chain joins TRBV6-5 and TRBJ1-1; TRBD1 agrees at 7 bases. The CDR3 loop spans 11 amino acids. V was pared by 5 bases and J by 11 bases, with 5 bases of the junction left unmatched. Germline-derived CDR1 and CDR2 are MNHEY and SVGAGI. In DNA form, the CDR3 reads TGTGCCAGCAGTCTACAGGGGCTGGCTTTCTTT. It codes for CASSLQGLAFF.

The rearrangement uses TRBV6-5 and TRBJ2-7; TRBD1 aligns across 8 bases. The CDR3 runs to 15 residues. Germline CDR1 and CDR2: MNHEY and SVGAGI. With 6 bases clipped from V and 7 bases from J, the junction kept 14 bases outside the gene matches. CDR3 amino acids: CASRSLGDQGAEQYF. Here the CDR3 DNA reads TGTGCCAGCAGGTCACTCGGCGACCAGGGGGCAGAGCAGTACTTC.

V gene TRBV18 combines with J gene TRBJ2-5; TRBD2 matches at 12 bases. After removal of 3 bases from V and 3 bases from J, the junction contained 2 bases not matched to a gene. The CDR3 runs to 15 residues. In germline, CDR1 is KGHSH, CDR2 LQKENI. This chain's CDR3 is CASSPGLAGKETQYF. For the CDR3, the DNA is TGTGCCAGCTCACCGGGACTAGCGGGCAAAGAGACCCAGTACTTC.

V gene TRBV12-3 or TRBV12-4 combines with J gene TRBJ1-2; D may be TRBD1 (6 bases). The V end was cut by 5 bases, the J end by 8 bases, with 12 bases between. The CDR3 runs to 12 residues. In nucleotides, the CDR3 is TGTGCCAGCAGTAGGGGGACCTGGGGCTACACCTTC. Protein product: CASSRGTWGYTF.